The 21 T cell receptor beta chains given below trace back to one sample, sequenced in a study of blood T cell repertoires in COVID-19. Sequencing used immunoSEQ multiplex PCR; TCRdb keeps in-frame clones, though not all of them. Of approximately 490,000 clones in the sample, around 85% were seen once. Sequenced input: PBMCs or T cells enriched from blood (not recorded which). The receptors shown here come from a woman in her fifties or sixties who had recovered from COVID-19.

This chain uses TRBV2 with TRBJ2-2; TRBD2 agrees at 15 bases. The CDR3 is 18 amino acids. The germline V gene encodes CDR1 SNHLY and CDR2 FYNNEI. The J segment lost 4 bases and the V segment lost 6 bases, leaving 9 bases of the junction unmatched. The CDR3 bases are TGTGCCAGCAGCCCTGGACTAGCGGGGGGGCCGGGCACCGGGGAGCTGTTTTTT. Translated: CASSPGLAGGPGTGELFF.

This clone was recorded once. CDR3 loop: CASSNRGRYNEQFF. The CDR3 DNA is TGTGCCAGCAGCAACAGGGGGCGGTACAATGAGCAGTTCTTC. The V and J genes are TRBV5-4 and TRBJ2-1, with 9 bases identical to TRBD1. Germline CDR1 reads SGHNT; CDR2 reads YYREEE (reference sequence). CDR3 size: 14 residues. Trimming took 4 bases from V and 4 from J; bases not matched to a gene: 3.

This clone was counted once. The J gene is TRBJ2-7, the V gene TRBV5-1; 12 nucleotides match TRBD1. Germline V CDR1 and CDR2: SGHRS, YFSETQ. The CDR3 is 14 amino acids. J lost 6 bases, V lost 7 bases, and 8 bases had no gene match. The chain's CDR3 is CASATGTGGFEQYF. CDR3 in DNA: TGCGCCAGCGCAACCGGGACAGGGGGCTTCGAGCAGTACTTC.

This clone was detected only once. This chain uses TRBV6-5 with TRBJ1-5, with a possible D match to TRBD1 (5 bases). CDR1 and CDR2 (germline): MNHEY, SVGAGI. Trimming stripped 7 bases from V and 3 bases from J, with 13 bases between. The CDR3 covers 14 residues. CDR3: CASNGGFVNQPQHF. CDR3 coding DNA: TGTGCCAGCAATGGGGGGTTCGTCAATCAGCCCCAGCATTTT.

V and J are TRBV27 and TRBJ2-2; D unresolved. Trimming removed 6 bases at V and 5 bases at J, with 10 bases between. Germline CDR1 reads MNHEY; CDR2 reads SMNVEV (reference sequence). The length of the CDR3 is 13 residues. The CDR3 DNA sequence: TGTGCCAGCAGCAAATGGGCAACCGGGGAGCTGTTTTTT. Its protein is CASSKWATGELFF.

The DNA for the CDR3 is TGTGCCAGCAGTCCGAGCGGGGCCAGCTCCTACGAGCAGTACGTC. It codes for CASSPSGASSYEQYV. The rearrangement joins TRBV6-5 to TRBJ2-7; 7 bases agree with TRBD2. J gave up 0 bases and V 5 bases, and 7 bases lay outside the gene matches. Looked up from germline, CDR1 is MNHEY and CDR2 is SVGAGI. The CDR3 length is 15 residues.

The J gene is TRBJ2-4, the V gene TRBV9; 10 nucleotides match TRBD1. CDR3 size: 16 residues. CDR1 and CDR2 from the germline V gene are SGDLS and YYNGEE. The trim removed 4 bases at V and 8 bases at J, leaving 12 bases unmatched. CDR3 nucleotide sequence: TGTGCCAGCAGCACCGGGACAGGGGTCGGTCAGGACATTCAGTACTTC. Amino acid sequence: CASSTGTGVGQDIQYF.

V and J are TRBV5-3 and TRBJ1-2, with 9 positions matching TRBD1. TRBV5-3 carries the ORF label, with uncertain function. The CDR3 is made up of 17 amino acids. With V trimmed by 2 bases and J by 2 bases, 10 bases remained unmatched. CDR3 loop: CARSLPDWTGENYGYTF. For the CDR3, the DNA is TGTGCCAGAAGCTTACCCGACTGGACAGGGGAAAACTATGGCTACACCTTC.

The V gene is TRBV2, the J gene TRBJ2-7; 7 nucleotides agree with TRBD2. The germline gives CDR1 SNHLY, CDR2 FYNNEI. Trimming cost V 4 bases and J 2 bases; bases outside gene matches: 8. There are 15 residues in the CDR3. In DNA form, the CDR3 reads TGTGCCAGCAGTGCTCGGGAGGTGTTAACCTACGAGCAGTACGTC. Amino acid sequence: CASSAREVLTYEQYV.

The genes are TRBV2 and TRBJ1-6; D unclear. Germline CDR1 SNHLY, CDR2 FYNNEI. V was trimmed by 6 bases and J by 6 bases, leaving 6 bases between them. This CDR3 region has 12 residues. The CDR3 sequence: CASSGINSPLHF. CDR3 DNA sequence: TGTGCCAGCAGCGGGATTAATTCACCCCTCCACTTT. Looking up the rest from reference TRBV2 and TRBJ1-6 gives the full variable domain: EPEVTQTPSHQVTQMGQEVILRCVPISNHLYFYWYRQILGQKVEFLVSFYNNEISEKSEIFDDQFSVERPDGSNFTLKIRSTKLEDSAMYFCASSGINSPLHFGNGTRLTVT.

The chain links TRBV29-1 to TRBJ2-7; TRBD2 matches at 8 bases. Germline-derived CDR1 and CDR2 are SQVTM and ANQGSEA. The CDR3 covers 15 residues. V trimming: 2 bases; J trimming: 3 bases; junction bases outside the gene matches: 9. The CDR3 loop reads CSVEFGRGVDYEQYF. CDR3 nucleotides: TGCAGCGTTGAATTTGGGCGGGGGGTGGACTACGAGCAGTACTTC.

This clone is a singleton in its sample. The rearrangement links TRBV10-2 to TRBJ1-1; the match to TRBD1 covers 8 bases. The CDR3 is 14 residues long. The V and J ends lost 6 bases and 5 bases, in that order; junction bases with no gene match: 8. Germline lookup yields CDR1 WSHSY and CDR2 SAAADI. In DNA form, the CDR3 reads TGCGCCAGCAGGTTTAGGACAGGGTGGACTGAAGCTTTCTTT. It yields the protein CASRFRTGWTEAFF.

The chain carries TRBV27 and TRBJ1-5; 7 nucleotides agree with TRBD1. CDR3 length: 14 amino acids. The trim removed 4 bases at V and 4 bases at J, leaving 4 bases unmatched. Germline CDR1 and CDR2: MNHEY and SMNVEV (reference sequence). CDR3 coding DNA: TGTGCCAGCAGTTCCAGGGGGGAGAATCAGCCCCAGCATTTT. Its protein product is CASSSRGENQPQHF.

The chain has TRBV30 and TRBJ1-3, with D possibly matching TRBD1 (5 bases). Trimming removed 3 bases at V and 2 bases at J, with 17 bases between. There are 16 residues in the CDR3. From germline, CDR1 is GTSNPN and CDR2 SVGIG (reference sequence). The CDR3 protein is CAWSTGGTMTGNTIYF. CDR3 in DNA: TGTGCCTGGAGCACGGGGGGAACAATGACTGGAAACACCATATATTTT. Full variable domain (missing parts from reference TRBV30 and TRBJ1-3): SQTIHQWPATLVQPVGSPLSLECTVEGTSNPNLYWYRQAAGRGLQLLFYSVGIGQISSEVPQNLSASRPQDRQFILSSKKLLLSDSGFYLCAWSTGGTMTGNTIYFGEGSWLTVV.

The chain employs TRBV4-1 and TRBJ2-7; 10 bases are a match to TRBD2. The CDR3 length is 14 residues. CDR1 MGHRA and CDR2 YSYEKL come from the germline V gene. V lost 3 bases, J lost 4 bases, and 3 bases stayed unmatched. CDR3 sequence (DNA): TGCGCCAGCAGCCATGGACTAGCGGATTACGAGCAGTACTTC. Translation: CASSHGLADYEQYF.

The chain has TRBV12-5 and TRBJ1-1, with unresolved D. Per the germline V gene, CDR1 is LGHNT and CDR2 is FRNRAP. V lost 4 bases and J 6 bases, leaving 9 bases between the germline ends. The CDR3 totals 12 residues. The CDR3, as DNA: TGTGCTAGTGGTTCCACACAGCCTGAAGCTTTCTTT. This sequence encodes CASGSTQPEAFF.

The rearrangement links TRBV12-5 to TRBJ2-3, with 13 bases aligning to TRBD2. The trim removed 11 bases at V and 4 bases at J, leaving 9 bases unmatched. Germline-derived CDR1 and CDR2 are LGHNT and FRNRAP. The CDR3 runs 15 residues. The CDR3 spells CAGETSGGAADTQYF. CDR3 sequence (DNA): TGTGCTGGGGAAACTAGCGGGGGGGCCGCAGATACGCAGTATTTT.

The rearrangement links TRBV5-6 to TRBJ2-7; TRBD1 aligns across 7 bases. Losses at the gene ends were 3 bases for V and 7 bases for J; bases not matched to a gene: 4. Germline CDR1 is SGHDT and CDR2 is YYEEEE. The CDR3 totals 12 residues. CDR3 bases: TGTGCCAGCAGCTCGCCAGGGGGTGAGCAGTACTTC. As protein: CASSSPGGEQYF. Variable domain in full (rest from reference TRBV5-6 and TRBJ2-7): DAGVTQSPTHLIKTRGQQVTLRCSPKSGHDTVSWYQQALGQGPQFIFQYYEEEERQRGNFPDRFSGHQFPNYSSELNVNALLLGDSALYLCASSSPGGEQYFGPGTRLTVT.

The rearrangement uses TRBV7-8 and TRBJ2-7; D is perhaps TRBD1 (5 bases). This CDR3 has 14 amino acids. Trimming removed 1 base from V and 3 bases from J, with 10 bases in between. CDR1 and CDR2 from the germline V gene are SGHVS and FQNEAQ. This CDR3 is CASSLVDRSYEQYF. CDR3 in DNA: TGTGCCAGCAGCTTAGTTGACAGAAGCTACGAGCAGTACTTC.

Regarding this clone: At one end the junction does not follow the germline gene, possibly because of a read error. This sequence joins TRBV12-3 or TRBV12-4 and TRBJ2-3; unclear D gene. This CDR3 spans 13 amino acids. Here the CDR3 reads CASSLDNTDTQYF. CDR3 DNA sequence: TGTGCCAGCAGCTTAGACAACACAGATACGCAGTATTTT.

The genes are TRBV10-3 and TRBJ1-5; TRBD1 matches 8 bases. Trimming cost V 1 base and J 5 bases; bases outside gene matches: 10. Germline V gene lookup returns CDR1 ENHRY and CDR2 SYGVKD. The CDR3 consists of 17 residues. CDR3 sequence reads: CAISELSDREGDQPQHF. Here the CDR3 DNA reads TGTGCCATCAGTGAGTTATCGGACAGGGAGGGCGATCAGCCCCAGCATTTT.